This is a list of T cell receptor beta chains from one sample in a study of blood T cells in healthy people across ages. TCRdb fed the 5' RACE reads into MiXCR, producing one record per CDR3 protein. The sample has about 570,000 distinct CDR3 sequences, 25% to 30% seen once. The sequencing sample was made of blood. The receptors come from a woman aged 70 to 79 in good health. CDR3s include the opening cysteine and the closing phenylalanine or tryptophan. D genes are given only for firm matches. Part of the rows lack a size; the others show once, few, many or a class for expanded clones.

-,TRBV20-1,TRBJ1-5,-,TGCAGTGCTGGAGGGGGAGGTGGGAATCAGCCCCAGCATTTT,CSAGGGGGNQPQHF
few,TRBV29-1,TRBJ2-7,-,TGCAGCGTCACAGGGATTCGGTACGAGCAGTACTTC,CSVTGIRYEQYF
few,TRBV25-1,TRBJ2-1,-,TGTGCCAGCAGAGGTCGCCGGGACAATCCCACCTACAATGAGCAGTTCTTC,CASRGRRDNPTYNEQFF
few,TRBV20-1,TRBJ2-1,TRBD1,TGCAGTGCTACACAGGGGGCCTACAATGAGCAGTTCTTC,CSATQGAYNEQFF
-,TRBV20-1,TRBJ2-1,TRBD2,TGCAGTGCCCCCTCTTCGGGGGGATACAATGAGCAGTTCTTC,CSAPSSGGYNEQFF
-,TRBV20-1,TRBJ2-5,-,TGCAGTGCTAGTGGAACAGGAGGATCCCAAGAGACCCAGTACTTC,CSASGTGGSQETQYF
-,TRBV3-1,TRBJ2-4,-,TGTGCCAGCAGCCAAGTTGGGCAGGGGCGTAACGTTCAGTACTTC,CASSQVGQGRNVQYF
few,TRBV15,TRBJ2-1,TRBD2,TGTGCCACCAGCAGGGGGACTAGCGGGGGTCTGAATGAGCAGTTCTTC,CATSRGTSGGLNEQFF
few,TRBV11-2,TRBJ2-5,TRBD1,TGTGCCAGCACCCCCAACCGGGACAGGGTAGGGGAGACCCAGTACTTC,CASTPNRDRVGETQYF
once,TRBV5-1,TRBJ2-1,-,TGCGCCAGCAGCTTGGACGGGACCTACAATGAGCAGTTCTTC,CASSLDGTYNEQFF
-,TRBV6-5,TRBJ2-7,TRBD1,TGTGCCAGCAGGACACAGGGGTACGAGCAGTACTTC,CASRTQGYEQYF
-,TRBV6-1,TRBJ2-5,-,TGTGCCAGCAGGACCAGGGTAGGAAAGGACCAAGAGACCCAGTACTTC,CASRTRVGKDQETQYF
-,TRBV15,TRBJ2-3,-,TGTGCCACCAGCAGATTCCAGGTGGCAGATACGCAGTATTTT,CATSRFQVADTQYF
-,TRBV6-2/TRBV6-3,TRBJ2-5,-,TGTGCCCGCAGTTCCCGTAGACAGCAACGAGAACAAGAGACCCAGTACTTC,CARSSRRQQREQETQYF
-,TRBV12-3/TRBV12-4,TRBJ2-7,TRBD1,TGTGCCAGCAGTTCGGGACAGGGACGGTCCGAGCAGTACTTC,CASSSGQGRSEQYF
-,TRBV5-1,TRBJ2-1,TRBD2,TGCGCCAGCAGCCCTGGACTAGCGGGGGCATTAGAGCAGTTCTTC,CASSPGLAGALEQFF
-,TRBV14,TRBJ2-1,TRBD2,TGTGCCAGCAGCCAACAGTGGCAGGCGGGGGGGAATGAGCAGTTCTTC,CASSQQWQAGGNEQFF
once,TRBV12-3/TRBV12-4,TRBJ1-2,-,TGTGCCAGCAGTTGGGACAAGGCTAACTATGGCTACACCTTC,CASSWDKANYGYTF
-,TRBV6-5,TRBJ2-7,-,TGTGCCAGCAGTTACTCGGAGTCAGGCTCCTACGAGCAGTACTTC,CASSYSESGSYEQYF
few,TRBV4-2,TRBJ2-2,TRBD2,TGTGCCAGCAGCCAATGGTTAGCGGGGGAAGTAGGATTAACCGGGGAGCTGTTTTTT,CASSQWLAGEVGLTGELFF
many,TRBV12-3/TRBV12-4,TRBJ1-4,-,TGTGCCAGCAGTTTAGTAGTGGGAAGGGCTGAAAAACTGTTTTTT,CASSLVVGRAEKLFF
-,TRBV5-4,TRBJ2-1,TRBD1,TGTGCCAGCAGCTGGCCTGACAGGGACGGTGAGCAGTTCTTC,CASSWPDRDGEQFF
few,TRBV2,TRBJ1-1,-,TGTGCCAGCAGTGAAGATTTCGCTGAAGCTTTCTTT,CASSEDFAEAFF
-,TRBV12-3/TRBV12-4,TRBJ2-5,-,TGTTTGGAGGGGGAGGGTTGGCAAGAGACCCAGTACTTC,CLEGEGWQETQYF
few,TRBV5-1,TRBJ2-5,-,TGCGCCAGCAGCCCGACGCCGGGGCCAGAGACCCAGTACTTC,CASSPTPGPETQYF
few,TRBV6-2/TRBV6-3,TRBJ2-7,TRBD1,TGTGCCAGCAGACTATGGACAGGGGGTTCCTACGAGCAGTACTTC,CASRLWTGGSYEQYF
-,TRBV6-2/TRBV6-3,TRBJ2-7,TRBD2,TGTGCCAGCAGTTACTCGGGTGGAGGACTAGCACGCGAGCAGTACTTC,CASSYSGGGLAREQYF
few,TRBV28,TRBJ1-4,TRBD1,TGTGCCAGCATTACCCCGACAGGGAGTGAAAAACTGTTTTTT,CASITPTGSEKLFF
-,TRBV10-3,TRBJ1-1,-,TGTGCCATCAGTGAGGAGAGGCCAGGGACTGAAGCTTTCTTT,CAISEERPGTEAFF
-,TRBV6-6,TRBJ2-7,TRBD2,TGTGCCAGCAGCAGCACCGGGACTAGCGGGTCCGAGCAGTACTTC,CASSSTGTSGSEQYF
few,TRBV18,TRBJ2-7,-,TGTGCCAGCTCACTAGGCCTTGGGGACGAGCAGTACTTC,CASSLGLGDEQYF
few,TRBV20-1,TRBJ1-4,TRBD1,TGCAGTGCCTGGGACAGGGCCAAGGAAAAACTGTTTTTT,CSAWDRAKEKLFF
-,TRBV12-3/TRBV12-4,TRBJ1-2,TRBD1,TGTGCCAGCAGTTTGAGGACAGGGGGCGCCGATGGCTACACCTTC,CASSLRTGGADGYTF
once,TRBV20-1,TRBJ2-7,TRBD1,TGCAGTGCTCTGCCCGGGACAGGGGATTACGAGCAGTACTTC,CSALPGTGDYEQYF
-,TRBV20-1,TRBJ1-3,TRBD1,TGCAGTGCTAGACGGACAGGGCAATCTGGAAACACCATATATTTT,CSARRTGQSGNTIYF
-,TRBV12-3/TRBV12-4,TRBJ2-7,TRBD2,TGTGCCAGCAGCGTCGGGAGGGGGAACTACGAGCAGTACTTC,CASSVGRGNYEQYF
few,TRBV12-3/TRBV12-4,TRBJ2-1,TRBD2,TGTGCCAGCAGTTTAGGTAGCGGGGGGCCCAGCTCCTACAATGAGCAGTTCTTC,CASSLGSGGPSSYNEQFF
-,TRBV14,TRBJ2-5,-,TGTGCCAGCAGCCGAGTAACAGAGCCCCAAGAGACCCAGTACTTC,CASSRVTEPQETQYF
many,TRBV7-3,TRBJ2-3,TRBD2,TGTGCCAGCAGCTTAGGCGGGGGGAGGACAGATACGCAGTATTTT,CASSLGGGRTDTQYF
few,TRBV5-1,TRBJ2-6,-,TGCGCCAGCAGCTTGGCGGGCGGCGTCGCGGCCAACGTCCTGACTTTC,CASSLAGGVAANVLTF
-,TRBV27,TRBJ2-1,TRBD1,TGTGCCAGCAGTTTAGAAAGGGACAGGGGGGACAATGAGCAGTTCTTC,CASSLERDRGDNEQFF
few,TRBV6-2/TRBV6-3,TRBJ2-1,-,TGTGCCAACAGGGAGGACCTGAGCTCCTACAATGAGCAGTTCTTC,CANREDLSSYNEQFF
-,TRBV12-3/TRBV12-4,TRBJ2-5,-,TGTGCCAGCAGTTCCGGGACAAGGGACCTCGAAGAGACCCAGTACTTC,CASSSGTRDLEETQYF
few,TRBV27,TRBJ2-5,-,TGTGCCAGCAGTTTATCAGGTGGTAGCGTAGTCGTCGGGACCCAGTACTTC,CASSLSGGSVVVGTQYF
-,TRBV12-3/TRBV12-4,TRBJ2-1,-,TGTGCCAGCAGTCAGGGGGATGGGGCTAGCGGATACAATGAGCAGTTCTTC,CASSQGDGASGYNEQFF
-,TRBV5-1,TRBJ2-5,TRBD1,TGCGCCAGCAGCCGGGACGGTTGGTTCGACAGGGGACTCCAAGAGACCCAGTACTTC,CASSRDGWFDRGLQETQYF
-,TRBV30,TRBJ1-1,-,TGTGCCTGGAATGGGCGGTTCGACACTGAAGCTTTCTTT,CAWNGRFDTEAFF
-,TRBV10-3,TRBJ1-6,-,TGTGCCATCAGGGGCCAATTTAATTCACCCCTCCACTTT,CAIRGQFNSPLHF
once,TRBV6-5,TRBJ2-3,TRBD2,TGTGCCAGCAGCCGGAGGACTAGCGGGAAAGATACGCAGTATTTT,CASSRRTSGKDTQYF
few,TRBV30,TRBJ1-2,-,TGTGCCTGGACTCGTTTCAGGGGAGAAGATGGCTACACCTTC,CAWTRFRGEDGYTF
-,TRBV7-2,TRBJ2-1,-,TGTGCCAGCAGCTTCGTCTCCTCAACGGGTGAGCAGTTCTTC,CASSFVSSTGEQFF
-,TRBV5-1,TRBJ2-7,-,TGCGCCAGCAGCTTGTTAAGAGCCTACGAGCAGTACTTC,CASSLLRAYEQYF
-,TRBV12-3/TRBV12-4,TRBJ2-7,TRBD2,TGTGCCAGCAGCCCGGGACTAGCGGGGCGCTACGAGCAGTACTTC,CASSPGLAGRYEQYF